Shown below are 23 T cell receptor beta chains from a single sample sequenced in a study of T cell clonotyping in hematopoietic cell transplantation. Generated by immunoSEQ multiplex PCR, the TCRdb table keeps only in-frame clones and is missing some. The sample has 30,000 to 45,000 clones; approximately 88% are singletons. Sequencing was performed on peripheral blood mononuclear cells. The receptors here all came from a woman aged 40 to 50 in good health. Some clones in this sample may be carry-over from other donors' samples.

The chain combines TRBV21-1 with TRBJ2-1; TRBD2, the D gene given by the table, was not confirmed from the DNA. TRBV21-1 corresponds to a pseudogene. This CDR3 is built from 12 residues. CDR3 sequence (DNA): TGTGCCAGCAGCAAAACGTTAGATGAGCAGTTCTTC. Translating it yields CASSKTLDEQFF.

The sample holds one count of this clone. This chain uses TRBV30 with TRBJ1-1; maybe TRBD1 (5 bases). In germline, CDR1 is GTSNPN, CDR2 SVGIG (reference sequence). The length of the CDR3 is 12 residues. Trimming pared 7 bases from V and 6 bases from J, leaving 15 bases between. The CDR3 loop reads CASGAGSAEAFF. For the CDR3, the DNA is TGTGCCTCCGGGGCAGGGTCCGCTGAAGCTTTCTTT.

The chain joins TRBV25-1 to TRBJ2-7, with a weak D call TRBD2 (6 bases). Deletions cut 1 base from V and 8 bases from J, with 12 bases between. The germline V gene has CDR1 MGHDK and CDR2 SYGVNS. There are 13 residues in the CDR3. CDR3 protein: CASSELTRTKQYF. CDR3 DNA sequence: TGTGCCAGCAGTGAATTAACGAGGACTAAGCAGTACTTC.

The table lists this clone with a few counts. CDR3 amino acids: CASRPNRGYGYTF. CDR3 coding DNA: TGTGCCAGCAGACCTAACAGGGGATATGGCTACACCTTC. The genes are TRBV28 and TRBJ1-2; 7 nucleotides agree with TRBD1. This CDR3 region has 13 residues. The germline gives CDR1 MDHEN, CDR2 SYDVKM. V dropped 6 bases and J dropped 5; count of bases not matched to a gene: 6.

This clone was observed a single time. V is TRBV5-1 and J is TRBJ1-4; the D gene is possibly TRBD1 (5 bases). CDR1 is SGHRS and CDR2 is YFSETQ in the germline V gene. V was cut by 4 bases and J by 6 bases, with 13 bases left in between. The CDR3 contains 14 residues. CDR3 nucleotides: TGCGCCAGCAGCGTCCGGGACGGACATGAAAAACTGTTTTTT. Translated, it gives CASSVRDGHEKLFF.

The chain employs TRBV30 and TRBJ2-2, with 10 bases fitting TRBD1. The CDR3 is 14 residues long. J was trimmed by 4 bases and V by 5 bases; bases with no gene match: 4. Germline V gene sequence: CDR1 GTSNPN, CDR2 SVGIG (reference sequence). DNA for the CDR3: TGTGCCTGGGCCGACAGGGGGCGCACCGGGGAGCTGTTTTTT. Translated: CAWADRGRTGELFF.

V gene TRBV5-1 combines with J gene TRBJ1-4; TRBD1 aligns across 7 bases. V was clipped by 2 bases and J by 14 bases; unmatched bases: 12. The CDR3 contains 14 residues. Germline V gene data show CDR1 as SGHRS and CDR2 as YFSETQ. The CDR3 reads CASSFGRESRGLFF. CDR3 sequence (DNA): TGCGCCAGCAGCTTTGGCCGTGAATCCAGGGGGCTGTTTTTT.

CDR3 residues: CASSQVRVSATDTQYF. CDR3 coding DNA: TGCGCCAGCAGCCAAGTTAGGGTTAGCGCCACAGATACGCAGTATTTT. V is TRBV4-1 and J is TRBJ2-3; possible D gene TRBD2, 5 bases. Deletions cut 1 base from V and 2 bases from J, with 13 bases between. Germline V gene sequence: CDR1 MGHRA, CDR2 YSYEKL. This CDR3 is built from 16 residues.

The CDR3 coding sequence is TGTGCCAGCAGCGCAGACAGCTACTATGACACTGAAGCTTTCTTT. It is translated as CASSADSYYDTEAFF. The rearrangement joins TRBV9 to TRBJ1-1, with D tentatively TRBD1 (5 bases). Trimming shortened V by 3 bases and J by 3 bases, and 15 bases separated the two germline ends. From germline, CDR1 is SGDLS and CDR2 YYNGEE. The length of the CDR3 is 15 residues.

V usage is TRBV28 and J usage is TRBJ2-3; maybe TRBD1 (6 bases). The CDR3 is made up of 14 amino acids. V gave up 6 bases and J gave up 5 bases, with 15 bases separating them. Germline values: CDR1 MDHEN, CDR2 SYDVKM. This CDR3 reads CASSFPPGEDTQYF. The CDR3 DNA is TGTGCCAGCAGCTTTCCCCCAGGGGAAGATACGCAGTATTTT.

V usage is TRBV9 and J usage is TRBJ2-7, with TRBD1 as a possible D gene (5 bases). The CDR3 loop spans 13 amino acids. The V gene's germline CDR1 is SGDLS and CDR2 YYNGEE. Trimming removed 7 bases at V and 2 bases at J, with 13 bases between. The chain's CDR3 is CASAPGITYEQYF. The CDR3 nucleotides are TGTGCCAGCGCCCCAGGGATCACCTACGAGCAGTACTTC. The whole variable domain, remainder taken from reference TRBV9 and TRBJ2-7, is DSGVTQTPKHLITATGQRVTLRCSPRSGDLSVYWYQQSLDQGLQFLIQYYNGEERAKGNILERFSAQQFPDLHSELNLSSLELGDSALYFCASAPGITYEQYFGPGTRLTVT.

This chain uses TRBV5-1 with TRBJ2-2, with D possibly TRBD1 on 5 matching bases. CDR1 and CDR2 from the germline V gene are SGHRS and YFSETQ. Trimming left V 1 base short and J 2 bases short, with 9 bases between. The CDR3 is 15 residues long. The CDR3 DNA reads as TGCGCCAGCAGCTTGACAGGCGTTAACACCGGGGAGCTGTTTTTT. This encodes CASSLTGVNTGELFF.

The chain is built from TRBV6-5 and TRBJ2-7; D ambiguous. Looked up from germline, CDR1 is MNHEY and CDR2 is SVGAGI. The CDR3 extends over 14 amino acids. Trimming removed 4 bases at V and 3 bases at J, with 13 bases between. Written as DNA, the CDR3 is TGTGCCAGCAGTTCGTCGCCACGGATCTACGAGCAGTACTTC. Translated, it gives CASSSSPRIYEQYF.

V usage is TRBV7-8 and J usage is TRBJ2-7, with TRBD1 matching over 9 bases. Germline lookup yields CDR1 SGHVS and CDR2 FQNEAQ. The CDR3 consists of 14 residues. Trimming removed 5 bases from V and 3 bases from J; junction bases left unmatched: 5. DNA for the CDR3: TGTGCCAGCAGCGGCCCGGGACAGGGCTACGAGCAGTACTTC. Translation gives CASSGPGQGYEQYF.

The rearrangement uses TRBV19 and TRBJ2-2; 12 nucleotides match TRBD1. This CDR3 comprises 16 residues. J gave up 3 bases and V 7 bases, and 6 bases lay outside the gene matches. Per germline, CDR1 LNHDA and CDR2 SQIVND (reference sequence). The CDR3 coding sequence is TGTGCCAGTATCGCGGGACAGGGGGCGGACACCGGGGAGCTGTTTTTT. Translating gives CASIAGQGADTGELFF. Variable domain in full (rest from reference TRBV19 and TRBJ2-2): DGGITQSPKYLFRKEGQNVTLSCEQNLNHDAMYWYRQDPGQGLRLIYYSQIVNDFQKGDIAEGYSVSREKKESFPLTVTSAQKNPTAFYLCASIAGQGADTGELFFGEGSRLTVL.

The chain couples TRBV2 to TRBJ2-2, with TRBD1 identical over 8 bases. The CDR3 totals 16 residues. The germline V gene encodes CDR1 SNHLY and CDR2 FYNNEI. The V and J ends lost 6 bases and 1 base, in that order; junction bases with no gene match: 7. The CDR3 loop reads CASSPRDRMNTGELFF. The CDR3 DNA reads TGTGCCAGCAGCCCCCGGGACAGGATGAACACCGGGGAGCTGTTTTTT.

V is TRBV23-1 and J is TRBJ2-7; TRBD2 matches 10 bases. TRBV23-1 is identified as an open reading frame with a role that is uncertain. J was trimmed by 5 bases and V by 0 bases; bases with no gene match: 4. This CDR3 comprises 15 residues. CDR3 in DNA: TGCGCCAGCAGTCAATCGAAGAGCGGGAGGGACGAGCAGTACTTC. Translating gives CASSQSKSGRDEQYF.

This clone was detected only a few times. The genes are TRBV5-1 and TRBJ1-1; 7 nucleotides align to TRBD1. Germline V CDR1 and CDR2: SGHRS, YFSETQ. CDR3 length equals 15 residues. Trimming removed 0 bases from V and 1 base from J; junction bases left unmatched: 3. The CDR3 region is CASSLATGRNTEAFF. The CDR3 DNA reads as TGCGCCAGCAGCTTGGCGACAGGGAGGAACACTGAAGCTTTCTTT.

V usage is TRBV5-4 and J usage is TRBJ1-4; D not resolved. Germline loops: CDR1 SGHNT, CDR2 YYREEE (reference sequence). V was trimmed by 4 bases and J by 4 bases, leaving 11 bases between them. The CDR3 extends over 14 amino acids. The CDR3 region has the DNA TGTGCCAGCAGCCCGGGCACCATTAATGAAAAACTGTTTTTT. Translating it yields CASSPGTINEKLFF.

The rearrangement uses TRBV6-5 and TRBJ1-5; no clear D. The CDR3 sequence is 14 residues long. Germline assignment: CDR1 MNHEY and CDR2 SVGAGI. Trimming stripped 5 bases from V and 4 bases from J, with 12 bases between. CDR3 bases: TGTGCCAGCAGTGATCTTGCCGGGAATCAGCCCCAGCATTTT. This translates into CASSDLAGNQPQHF.

The genes are TRBV2 and TRBJ2-7; unclear D gene. Trimming left V 5 bases short and J 11 bases short, with 10 bases between. The CDR3 extends over 10 amino acids. Germline V gene sequence: CDR1 SNHLY, CDR2 FYNNEI. In DNA form, the CDR3 reads TGTGCCAGCAGTTCGAGGACCAAGTACTTC. Protein sequence: CASSSRTKYF.

This chain uses TRBV5-1 with TRBJ2-7; the D is unclear. The CDR3 consists of 13 residues. The germline V and J ends were trimmed by 0 bases and 4 bases, with 8 bases remaining between them. Germline loops: CDR1 SGHRS, CDR2 YFSETQ. For the CDR3, the DNA is TGCGCCAGCAGCTTGGATACGTTATACGAGCAGTACTTC. As protein: CASSLDTLYEQYF.

J is TRBJ2-7 and V is TRBV7-2, with D possibly being TRBD1 (5 bases). Trimming stripped 5 bases from V and 2 bases from J, with 10 bases between. Germline CDR1 SGHTA, CDR2 FQGNSA. This CDR3 is 13 amino acids long. CDR3 bases: TGTGCCAGCAGCATCGGACACCCCTACGAGCAGTACTTC. Amino acid sequence: CASSIGHPYEQYF.